This TCR beta chain derives from a study of blood T cell repertoires in COVID-19. Data came from immunoSEQ multiplex PCR; TCRdb stores just in-frame clones and leaves some out. This sample carries nearly 250,000 clones, 82% of them seen once, and the ten largest clones take 1.9%. Losses at the gene ends were 3 bases for V and 4 bases for J; bases not matched to a gene: 9. This CDR3 spans 15 amino acids. The germline gives CDR1 DFQATT, CDR2 SNEGSKA (reference sequence). The sequence was collected from a woman of 80 years or more with acute or convalescent COVID-19. Sequencing used peripheral blood. V usage is TRBV20-1 and J usage is TRBJ2-5, with 9 nucleotides matching TRBD2. The CDR3 loop reads CSASFRGGAAETQYF. The CDR3 region has the DNA TGCAGTGCTAGTTTTCGCGGGGGGGCGGCAGAGACCCAGTACTTC.